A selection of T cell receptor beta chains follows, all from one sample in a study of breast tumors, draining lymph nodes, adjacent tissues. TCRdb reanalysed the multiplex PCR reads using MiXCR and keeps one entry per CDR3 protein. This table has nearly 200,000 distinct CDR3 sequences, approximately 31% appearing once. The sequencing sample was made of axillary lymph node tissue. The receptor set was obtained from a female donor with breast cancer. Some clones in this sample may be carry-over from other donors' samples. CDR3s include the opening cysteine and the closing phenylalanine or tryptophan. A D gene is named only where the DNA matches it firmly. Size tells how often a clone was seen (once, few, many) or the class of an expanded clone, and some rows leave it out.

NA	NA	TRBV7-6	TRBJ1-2	TGTGCCAGCAATCTTGAGAGGGGGAGAGGGGCGCGGAACTATGGCTACACCTTC	CASNLERGRGARNYGYTF
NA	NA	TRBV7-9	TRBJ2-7	TGTGCCAGCAGCTCCGGGGACTACGAGCAGTACTTC	CASSSGDYEQYF
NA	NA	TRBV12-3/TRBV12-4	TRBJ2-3	TGTGCCAGCTGTTTCCGGGATACGCAGTATTTT	CASCFRDTQYF
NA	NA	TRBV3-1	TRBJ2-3	TGCGCCTGCAGCCAGACTAGTAGCACAGATACGCAGTATTTT	CACSQTSSTDTQYF
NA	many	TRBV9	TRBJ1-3	TGTGCCAGCAGCGCGACTGGAAACACCATATATTTT	CASSATGNTIYF
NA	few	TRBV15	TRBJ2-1	TGTGCCACCAGCAGAGACGCCCAGGGGGGCAATGAGCAGTTCTTC	CATSRDAQGGNEQFF
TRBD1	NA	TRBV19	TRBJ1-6	TGTGCCAGTAGTCCCGACAGGGGGAATTCACCCCTCCACTTT	CASSPDRGNSPLHF
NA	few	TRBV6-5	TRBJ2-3	TGTGCCAGCAGTTACTCGACTAGTAGTCAAACAGATACGCAGTATTTT	CASSYSTSSQTDTQYF
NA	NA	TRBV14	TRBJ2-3	TGTGCCAGCTCACGGGGGCTCGGGGCGGCCAGTGGTTCAGATACGCAGTATTTT	CASSRGLGAASGSDTQYF
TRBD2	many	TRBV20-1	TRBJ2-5	TGCAGTGCTCCTAGCGGGAGTGAGTGGGAGACCCAGTACTTC	CSAPSGSEWETQYF
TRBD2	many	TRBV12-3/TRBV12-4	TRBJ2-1	TGTGCCGTCAAGCGGGGGGGCCTGAATGAGCAGTTCTTC	CAVKRGGLNEQFF
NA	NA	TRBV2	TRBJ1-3	TGTGCCAGCATGGTTGGGGCTAACACCATATATTTT	CASMVGANTIYF
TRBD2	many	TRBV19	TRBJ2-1	TGTGCCAGTACGACTAGCGGGAGGTACAATGAGCAGTTCTTC	CASTTSGRYNEQFF
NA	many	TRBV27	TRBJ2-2	TGTGCCAGCAGTTTAGGAGGAAGCTCCGGGGAGCTGTTTTTT	CASSLGGSSGELFF
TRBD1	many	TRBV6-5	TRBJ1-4	TGTGCCAGCAGTTGGGGACAGGGGGGTGAAAAACTGTTTTTT	CASSWGQGGEKLFF
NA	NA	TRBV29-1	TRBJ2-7	TGCAGCGTTGACGGGGGAGCCTACGAGCAGTACTTC	CSVDGGAYEQYF
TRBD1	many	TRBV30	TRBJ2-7	TGTGCCTGGACTCGGGACAGGAGCTACGAGCAGTACTTC	CAWTRDRSYEQYF
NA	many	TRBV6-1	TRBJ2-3	TGTGCCAGCACGCCCGGGGATACGCAGTATTTT	CASTPGDTQYF
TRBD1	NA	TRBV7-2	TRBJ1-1	TGTGCCAGCAGCTTCCGGGACAGGGGAGTAGGAACTGAAGCTTTCTTT	CASSFRDRGVGTEAFF
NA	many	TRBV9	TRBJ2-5	TGTGCCAGCAGCGTACAGGGGGGGCAAGAGACCCAGTACTTC	CASSVQGGQETQYF
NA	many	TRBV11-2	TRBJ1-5	TGTGCCAGCAGCTTAGACCTGTATAGCAATCAGCCCCAGCATTTT	CASSLDLYSNQPQHF
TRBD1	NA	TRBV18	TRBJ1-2	TGTGCCAGCTCACCGGACAGGGCTGGAAACACCTTC	CASSPDRAGNTF
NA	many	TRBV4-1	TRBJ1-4	TGCGCCAGCAGCCAAGGGGGAACAGCAACTAATGAAAAACTGTTTTTT	CASSQGGTATNEKLFF
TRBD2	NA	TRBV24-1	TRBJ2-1	TGTGCTAGAGGACTTAGCGGGAGAGTTGTATCCTACAATGAGCAGTTCTTC	CARGLSGRVVSYNEQFF
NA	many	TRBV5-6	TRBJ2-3	TGTGCCAGCAGCTGGAAGAGGGCGACAGATACGCAGTATTTT	CASSWKRATDTQYF
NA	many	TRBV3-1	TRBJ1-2	TGTGCCAGCAGCCAAGCAAGGGCTGGGTGGACCTTC	CASSQARAGWTF
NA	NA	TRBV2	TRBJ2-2	TGTGCTAGTCTGGTGGGACGGTACACCGGGGAGCTGTTTTTT	CASLVGRYTGELFF
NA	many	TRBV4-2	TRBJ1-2	TGTGCCAGCAGCCAAGTGGCGGTCGAAGGGAACTATGGCTACACCTTC	CASSQVAVEGNYGYTF
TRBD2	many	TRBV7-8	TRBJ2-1	TGTGCCAGCAGCTTACAGCGGGGTGAGCAGTTCTTC	CASSLQRGEQFF